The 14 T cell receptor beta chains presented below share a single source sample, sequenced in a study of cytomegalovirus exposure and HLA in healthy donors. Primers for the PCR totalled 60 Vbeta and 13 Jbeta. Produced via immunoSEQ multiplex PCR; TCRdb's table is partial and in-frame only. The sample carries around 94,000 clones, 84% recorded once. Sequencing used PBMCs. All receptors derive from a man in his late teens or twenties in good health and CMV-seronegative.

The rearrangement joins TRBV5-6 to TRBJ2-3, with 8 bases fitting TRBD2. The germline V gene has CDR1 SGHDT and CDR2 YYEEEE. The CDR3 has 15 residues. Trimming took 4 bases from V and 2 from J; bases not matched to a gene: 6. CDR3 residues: CASSPTSGLTDTQYF. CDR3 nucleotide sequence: TGTGCCAGCAGCCCTACTAGCGGACTCACAGATACGCAGTATTTT.

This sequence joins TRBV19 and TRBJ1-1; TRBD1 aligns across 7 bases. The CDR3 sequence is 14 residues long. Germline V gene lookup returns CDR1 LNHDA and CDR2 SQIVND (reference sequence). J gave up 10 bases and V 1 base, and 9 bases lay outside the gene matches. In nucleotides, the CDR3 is TGTGCCAGTAGTATAGTAAGGGGGCCAAGTGGAGCTTTCTTT. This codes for CASSIVRGPSGAFF. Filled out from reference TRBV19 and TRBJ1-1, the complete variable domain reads DGGITQSPKYLFRKEGQNVTLSCEQNLNHDAMYWYRQDPGQGLRLIYYSQIVNDFQKGDIAEGYSVSREKKESFPLTVTSAQKNPTAFYLCASSIVRGPSGAFFGQGTRLTVV.

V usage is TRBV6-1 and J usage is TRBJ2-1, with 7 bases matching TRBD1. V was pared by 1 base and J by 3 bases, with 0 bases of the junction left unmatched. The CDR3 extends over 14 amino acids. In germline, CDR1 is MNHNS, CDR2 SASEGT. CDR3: CASSEGDSYNEQFF. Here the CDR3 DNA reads TGTGCCAGCAGTGAAGGGGACAGCTACAATGAGCAGTTCTTC.

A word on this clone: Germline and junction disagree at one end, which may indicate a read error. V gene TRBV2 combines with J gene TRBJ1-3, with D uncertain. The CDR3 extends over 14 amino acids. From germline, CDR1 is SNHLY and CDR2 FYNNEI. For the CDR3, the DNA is TGTGCCAGCAGGGAAGGGAGCTCTGGAAACACCATATATTTT. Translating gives CASREGSSGNTIYF.

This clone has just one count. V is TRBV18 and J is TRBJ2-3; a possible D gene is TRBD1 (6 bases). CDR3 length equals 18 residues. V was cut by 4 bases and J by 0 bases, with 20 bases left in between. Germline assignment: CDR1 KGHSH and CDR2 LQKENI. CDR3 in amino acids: CASSLLPGQTPSTDTQYF. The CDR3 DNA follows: TGTGCCAGCTCACTACTCCCCGGACAGACTCCTAGCACAGATACGCAGTATTTT. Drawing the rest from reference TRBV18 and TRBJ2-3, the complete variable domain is NAGVMQNPRHLVRRRGQEARLRCSPMKGHSHVYWYRQLPEEGLKFMVYLQKENIIDESGMPKERFSAEFPKEGPSILRIQQVVRGDSAAYFCASSLLPGQTPSTDTQYFGPGTRLTVL.

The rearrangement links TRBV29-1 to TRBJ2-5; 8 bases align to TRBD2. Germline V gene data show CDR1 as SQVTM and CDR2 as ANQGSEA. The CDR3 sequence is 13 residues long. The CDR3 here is CGGVAGMAETQYF. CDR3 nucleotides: TGCGGGGGGGTAGCGGGAATGGCAGAGACCCAGTACTTC.

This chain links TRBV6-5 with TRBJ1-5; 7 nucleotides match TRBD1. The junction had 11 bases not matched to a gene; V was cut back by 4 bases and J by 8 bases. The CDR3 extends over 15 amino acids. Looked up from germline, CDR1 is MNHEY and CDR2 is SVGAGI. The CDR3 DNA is TGTGCCAGCAGTTTATCGGGACAGATGAGGGAGCCCCAGCATTTT. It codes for CASSLSGQMREPQHF.

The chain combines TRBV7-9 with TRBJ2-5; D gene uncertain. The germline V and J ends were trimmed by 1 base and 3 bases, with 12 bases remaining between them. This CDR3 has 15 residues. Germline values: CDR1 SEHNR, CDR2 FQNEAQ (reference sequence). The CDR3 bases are TGTGCCAGCAGCTTAGTTTTAGCCAGCAAAGAGACCCAGTACTTC. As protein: CASSLVLASKETQYF.

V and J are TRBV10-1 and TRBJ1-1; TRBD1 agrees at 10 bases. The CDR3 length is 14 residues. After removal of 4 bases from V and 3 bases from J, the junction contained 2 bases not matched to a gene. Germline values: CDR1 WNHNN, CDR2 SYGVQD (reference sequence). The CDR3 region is CASSADRGYTEAFF. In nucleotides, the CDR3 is TGCGCCAGCAGTGCGGACAGGGGGTACACTGAAGCTTTCTTT.

DNA of the CDR3: TGTGCCAGCAGTGAATTTGACATGAGCTCCTACAATGAGCAGTTCTTC. Its protein is CASSEFDMSSYNEQFF. The J gene is TRBJ2-1, the V gene TRBV6-1; D is undetermined. Germline CDR1 MNHNS, CDR2 SASEGT. V shed 2 bases and J shed 0 bases, with 11 bases lying between them. The CDR3 totals 16 residues.

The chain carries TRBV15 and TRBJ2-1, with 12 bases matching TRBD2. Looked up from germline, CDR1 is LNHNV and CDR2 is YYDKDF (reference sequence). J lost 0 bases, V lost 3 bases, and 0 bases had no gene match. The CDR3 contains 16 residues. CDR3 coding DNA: TGTGCCACCAGCAGGACTAGCGGGAGCTCCTACAATGAGCAGTTCTTC. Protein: CATSRTSGSSYNEQFF. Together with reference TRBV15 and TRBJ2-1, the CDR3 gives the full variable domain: DAMVIQNPRYQVTQFGKPVTLSCSQTLNHNVMYWYQQKSSQAPKLLFHYYDKDFNNEADTPDNFQSRRPNTSFCFLDIRSPGLGDTAMYLCATSRTSGSSYNEQFFGPGTRLTVL.

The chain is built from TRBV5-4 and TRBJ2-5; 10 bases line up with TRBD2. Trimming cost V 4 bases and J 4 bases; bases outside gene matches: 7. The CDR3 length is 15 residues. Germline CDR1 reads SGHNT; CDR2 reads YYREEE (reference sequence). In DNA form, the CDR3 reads TGTGCCAGCAGCAAAGCGGGAGGGCCGGGAGAGACCCAGTACTTC. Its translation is CASSKAGGPGETQYF.

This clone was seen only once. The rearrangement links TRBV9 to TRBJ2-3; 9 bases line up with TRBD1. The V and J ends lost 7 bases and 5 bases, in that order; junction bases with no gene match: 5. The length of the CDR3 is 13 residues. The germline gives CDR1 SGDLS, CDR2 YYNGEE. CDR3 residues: CASLGQGEDTQYF. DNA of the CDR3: TGTGCCAGCCTGGGACAGGGAGAAGATACGCAGTATTTT. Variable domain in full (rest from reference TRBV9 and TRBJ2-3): DSGVTQTPKHLITATGQRVTLRCSPRSGDLSVYWYQQSLDQGLQFLIQYYNGEERAKGNILERFSAQQFPDLHSELNLSSLELGDSALYFCASLGQGEDTQYFGPGTRLTVL.

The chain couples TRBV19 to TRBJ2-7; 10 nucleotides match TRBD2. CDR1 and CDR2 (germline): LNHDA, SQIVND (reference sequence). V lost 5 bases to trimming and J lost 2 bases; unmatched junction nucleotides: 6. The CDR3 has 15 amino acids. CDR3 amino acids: CASSPLAGAAYEQYF. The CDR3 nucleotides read TGTGCCAGTAGTCCGCTAGCGGGAGCCGCCTACGAGCAGTACTTC.